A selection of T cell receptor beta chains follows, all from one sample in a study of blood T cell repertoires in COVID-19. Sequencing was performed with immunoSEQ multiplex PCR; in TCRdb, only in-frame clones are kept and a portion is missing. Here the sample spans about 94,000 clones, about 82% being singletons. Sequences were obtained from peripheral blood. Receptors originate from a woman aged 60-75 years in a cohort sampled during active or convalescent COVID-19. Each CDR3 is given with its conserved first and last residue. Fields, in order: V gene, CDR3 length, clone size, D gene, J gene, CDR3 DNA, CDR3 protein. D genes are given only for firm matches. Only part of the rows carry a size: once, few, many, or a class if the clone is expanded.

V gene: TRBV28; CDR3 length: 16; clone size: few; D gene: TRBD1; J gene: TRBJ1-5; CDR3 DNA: TGTGCCAGCAGCCCCGGTCGGAGGGGGCCGAATCAGCCCCAGCATTTT; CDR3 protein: CASSPGRRGPNQPQHF
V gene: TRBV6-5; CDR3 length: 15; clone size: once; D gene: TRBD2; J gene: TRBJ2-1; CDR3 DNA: TGTGCCAGCAGTTACGGCGGGAGAAGGTTCGATGAGCAGTTCTTC; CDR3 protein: CASSYGGRRFDEQFF
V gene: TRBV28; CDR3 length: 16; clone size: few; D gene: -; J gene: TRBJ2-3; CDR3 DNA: TGTGCCAGCAGTCCTACAGGGTCCGGGGGCACAGATACGCAGTATTTT; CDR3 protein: CASSPTGSGGTDTQYF
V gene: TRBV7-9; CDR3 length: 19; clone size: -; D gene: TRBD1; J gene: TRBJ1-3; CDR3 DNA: TGTGCCAGCAGCTTCATATACGGGACAGGCGGTATATCTGGAAACACCATATATTTT; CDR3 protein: CASSFIYGTGGISGNTIYF
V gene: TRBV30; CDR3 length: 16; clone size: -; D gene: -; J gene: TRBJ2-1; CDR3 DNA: TGTGCCTGGAGTGTAAGCTGGCGGGGTGGACACAATGAGCAGTTCTTC; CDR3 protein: CAWSVSWRGGHNEQFF
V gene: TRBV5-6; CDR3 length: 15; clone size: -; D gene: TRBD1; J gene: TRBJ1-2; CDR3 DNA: TGTGCCAGCATCCTCTTAGGACAGGTTAACTATGGCTACACCTTC; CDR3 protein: CASILLGQVNYGYTF
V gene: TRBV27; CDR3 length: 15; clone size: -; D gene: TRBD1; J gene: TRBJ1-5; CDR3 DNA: TGTGCCAGCAGTCGGGAGGGGGCAAGGTGGCAGCCCCAGCATTTT; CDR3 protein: CASSREGARWQPQHF
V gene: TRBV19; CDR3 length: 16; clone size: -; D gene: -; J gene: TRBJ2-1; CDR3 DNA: TGTGCCAGTAGCATCAAGGGGACTTTCTCCTACAATGAGCAGTTCTTC; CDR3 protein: CASSIKGTFSYNEQFF
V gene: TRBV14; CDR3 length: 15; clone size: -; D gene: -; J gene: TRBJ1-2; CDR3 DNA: TGTGCCAGCAGCCAATTTCAGGGGTGGAACTATGGCTACACCTTC; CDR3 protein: CASSQFQGWNYGYTF
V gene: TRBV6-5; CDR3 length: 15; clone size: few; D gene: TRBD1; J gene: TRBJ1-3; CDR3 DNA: TGTGCCAGCAGTATCGGACAGGGCTCTGGAAACACCATATATTTT; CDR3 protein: CASSIGQGSGNTIYF
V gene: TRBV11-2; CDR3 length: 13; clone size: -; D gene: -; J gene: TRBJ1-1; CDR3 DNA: TGTGCCAGCAGCCCAAGCTCGGGGTTGGGAGCTTTCTTT; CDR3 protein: CASSPSSGLGAFF